This T cell receptor (beta chain) was found in a study of identical twins. This clonotype was seen a few times. No antigen is known for it. Trimming stripped 3 bases from V and 2 bases from J, with 13 bases between. From germline, CDR1 is SGHDN and CDR2 FVKESK. CDR3 length: 15 amino acids. Whole-study results and caveats: Zero-insertion analyses might be partly confounded by invariant T cells like MAIT and iNKT. Among out-of-frame alpha sequences shared by twins, low generation probability occurred in excess. Twin sharing of out-of-frame TCR alpha was underestimated by models in monozygotic pairs.

TCRdb re-analysed the 5' RACE reads in MiXCR, keeping a single row per CDR3 protein. This sample has 350,000 or so distinct CDR3 sequences, with 9% to 15% found just once. These same records also appear under a second study, on yellow fever vaccine responses in identical twins.

The source of this sequence is a woman between 18 and 30 years old in good health. The V gene is TRBV14, the J gene TRBJ2-5; D is possibly TRBD2 (6 bases). Sequences were obtained from CD8+ T cells sorted from blood. The CDR3 DNA reads TGTGCCAGCAGCCATCCACGGGACTCACAAGAGACCCAGTACTTC. Translated, it gives CASSHPRDSQETQYF.